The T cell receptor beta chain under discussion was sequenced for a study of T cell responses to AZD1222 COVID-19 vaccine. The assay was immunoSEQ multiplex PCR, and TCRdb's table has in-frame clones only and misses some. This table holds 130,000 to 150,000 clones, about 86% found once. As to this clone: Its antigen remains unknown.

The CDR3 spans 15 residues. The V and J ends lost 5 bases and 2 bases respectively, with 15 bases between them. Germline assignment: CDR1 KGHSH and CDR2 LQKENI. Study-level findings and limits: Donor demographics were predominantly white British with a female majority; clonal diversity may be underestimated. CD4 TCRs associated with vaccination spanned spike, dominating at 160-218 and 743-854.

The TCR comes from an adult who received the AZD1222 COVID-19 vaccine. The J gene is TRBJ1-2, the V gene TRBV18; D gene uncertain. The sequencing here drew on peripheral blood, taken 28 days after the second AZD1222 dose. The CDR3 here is CASSGFRVGNYGYTF. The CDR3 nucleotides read TGTGCCAGCTCAGGTTTCCGTGTAGGGAACTATGGCTACACCTTC.